These 2 T cell receptor beta chains were sequenced from one sample in a study of shared clonotypes between healthy human individuals. Naive CD8 cells comprised CD45RO-negative, CCR7-positively selected cells, excluding terminally differentiated effector memory CD45RA+ cells. Sequencing was performed with immunoSEQ multiplex PCR; in TCRdb, only in-frame clones are kept and a portion is missing. Among about 2.1 million clones listed, about 94% were seen once. Sample: naive CD8+ T cells from PBMCs. Receptors were obtained from a man younger than 35 in good health. Some clones in this sample may be carry-over from other donors' samples.

CDR3 residues: CSVRTGKNIQYF. The DNA for the CDR3 is TGCAGCGTCCGGACAGGGAAAAACATTCAGTACTTC. The chain carries TRBV29-1 and TRBJ2-4; 8 positions agree with TRBD1. The V gene's germline CDR1 is SQVTM and CDR2 ANQGSEA. V lost 6 bases, J lost 4 bases, and 2 bases stayed unmatched. The CDR3 runs 12 residues.

The sample holds a few counts of this clone. V gene TRBV27 combines with J gene TRBJ1-5; D is possibly TRBD1 (6 bases). V was trimmed by 6 bases and J by 1 base, leaving 10 bases between them. The CDR3 is 14 amino acids. Germline CDR1 MNHEY, CDR2 SMNVEV (reference sequence). The CDR3 DNA sequence: TGTGCCAGCAGAGGGGGGCTGAGCAATCAGCCCCAGCATTTT. Amino acids: CASRGGLSNQPQHF.